This T cell receptor beta chain was identified in a study of blood T cell repertoires in COVID-19. The wider study: Sites in the United States, Italy and Spain provided acute and convalescent COVID-19 samples. From T cells, B-cell-depleted T cells, or PBMCs came the material, which was cDNA or gDNA.

Original methodology: It was from reference gene primer amplification that nucleated cell counts were estimated. Assay used: immunoSEQ multiplex PCR; TCRdb lists only in-frame clones, some missing. V and J calls and clone size are copied from that table; D and trimming were computed from the DNA. The table records hundreds of thousands of clones, roughly nine tenths of them present only once. This CDR3 has 14 amino acids. Germline V gene data show CDR1 as MGHRA and CDR2 as YSYEKL. Trimming cost V 1 base and J 12 bases, with 13 bases left between them. The J gene is TRBJ1-6, the V gene TRBV4-1, with TRBD1 as a possible D gene (5 bases). This sequence was found in a woman aged 25 to 39 with COVID-19, enrolled during active disease. Source material: peripheral blood. The CDR3 sequence: CASSQGQPLGPLHF. Here the CDR3 DNA reads TGCGCCAGCAGCCAAGGACAGCCCCTGGGACCCCTCCACTTT.